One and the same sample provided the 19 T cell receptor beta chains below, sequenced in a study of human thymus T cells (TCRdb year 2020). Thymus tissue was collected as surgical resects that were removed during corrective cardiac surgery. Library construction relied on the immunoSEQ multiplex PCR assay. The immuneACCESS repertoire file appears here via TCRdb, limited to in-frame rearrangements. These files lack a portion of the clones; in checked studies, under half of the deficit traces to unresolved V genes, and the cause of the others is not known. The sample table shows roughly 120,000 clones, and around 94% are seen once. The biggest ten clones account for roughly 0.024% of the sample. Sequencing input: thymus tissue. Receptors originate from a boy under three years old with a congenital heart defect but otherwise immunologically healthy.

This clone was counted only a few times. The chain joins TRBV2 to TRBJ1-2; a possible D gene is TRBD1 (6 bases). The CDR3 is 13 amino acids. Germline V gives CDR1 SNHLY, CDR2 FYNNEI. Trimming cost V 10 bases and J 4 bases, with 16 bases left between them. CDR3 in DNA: TGTGCCACTTCCGTGGGGGCAGCCTATGGCTACACCTTC. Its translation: CATSVGAAYGYTF.

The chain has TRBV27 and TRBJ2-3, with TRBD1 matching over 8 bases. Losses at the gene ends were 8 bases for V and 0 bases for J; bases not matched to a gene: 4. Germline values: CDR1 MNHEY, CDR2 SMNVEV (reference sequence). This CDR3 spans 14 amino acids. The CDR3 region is CASAQGASTDTQYF. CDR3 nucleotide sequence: TGTGCCAGCGCCCAGGGGGCTAGCACAGATACGCAGTATTTT.

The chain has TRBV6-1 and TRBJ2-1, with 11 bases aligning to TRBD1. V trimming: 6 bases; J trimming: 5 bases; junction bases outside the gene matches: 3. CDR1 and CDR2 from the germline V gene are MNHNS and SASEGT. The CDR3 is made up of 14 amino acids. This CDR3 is CASRRTGGHNEQFF. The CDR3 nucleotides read TGTGCCAGCAGAAGGACAGGGGGCCACAATGAGCAGTTCTTC.

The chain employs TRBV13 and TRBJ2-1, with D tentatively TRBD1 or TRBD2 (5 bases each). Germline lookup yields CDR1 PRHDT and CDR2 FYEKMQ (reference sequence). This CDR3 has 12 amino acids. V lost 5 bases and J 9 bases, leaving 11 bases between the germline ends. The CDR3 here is CASSPERGEQFF. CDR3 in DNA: TGTGCCAGCAGCCCAGAGAGGGGTGAGCAGTTCTTC.

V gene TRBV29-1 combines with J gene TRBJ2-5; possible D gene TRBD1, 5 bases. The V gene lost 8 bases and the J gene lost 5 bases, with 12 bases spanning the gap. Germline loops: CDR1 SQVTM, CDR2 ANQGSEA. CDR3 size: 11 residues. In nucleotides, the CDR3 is TGCAGCTTCAGGGTGTCGGAGACCCAGTACTTC. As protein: CSFRVSETQYF.

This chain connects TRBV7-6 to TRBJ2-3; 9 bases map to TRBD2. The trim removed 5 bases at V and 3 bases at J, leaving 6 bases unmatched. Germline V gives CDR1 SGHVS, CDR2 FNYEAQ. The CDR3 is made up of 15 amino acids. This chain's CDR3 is CASSPARGGTDTQYF. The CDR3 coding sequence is TGTGCCAGCAGCCCCGCGCGGGGGGGAACAGATACGCAGTATTTT.

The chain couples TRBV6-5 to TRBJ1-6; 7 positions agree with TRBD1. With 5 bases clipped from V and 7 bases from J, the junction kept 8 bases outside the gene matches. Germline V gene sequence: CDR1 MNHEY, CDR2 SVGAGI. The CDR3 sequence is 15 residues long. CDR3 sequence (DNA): TGTGCCAGCAGTCCCCGAGACAGGGAAAATTCACCCCTCCACTTT. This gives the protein CASSPRDRENSPLHF.

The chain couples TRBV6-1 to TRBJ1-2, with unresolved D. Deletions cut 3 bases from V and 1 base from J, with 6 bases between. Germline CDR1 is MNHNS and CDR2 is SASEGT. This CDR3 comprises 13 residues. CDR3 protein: CASSEDFNYGYTF. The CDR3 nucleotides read TGTGCCAGCAGTGAGGACTTTAACTATGGCTACACCTTC.

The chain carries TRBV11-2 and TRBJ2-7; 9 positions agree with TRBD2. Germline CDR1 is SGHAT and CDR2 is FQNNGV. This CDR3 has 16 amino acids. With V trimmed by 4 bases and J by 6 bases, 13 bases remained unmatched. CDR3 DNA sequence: TGTGCCAGCAGCTCAGCGGGGGGTGAGCCCCAAGGCGAGCAGTACTTC. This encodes CASSSAGGEPQGEQYF.

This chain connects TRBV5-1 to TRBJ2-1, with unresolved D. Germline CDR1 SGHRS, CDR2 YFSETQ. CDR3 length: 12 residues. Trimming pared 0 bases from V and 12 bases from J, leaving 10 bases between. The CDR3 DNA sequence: TGCGCCAGCAGCTTGGGGCTGGCTGGGCAGTTCTTC. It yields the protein CASSLGLAGQFF.

This chain's CDR3 is CASSLARYNEQFF. CDR3 bases: TGTGCCAGCAGCTTAGCGCGGTACAATGAGCAGTTCTTC. The chain combines TRBV7-9 with TRBJ2-1; no clear D gene. Trimming shortened V by 0 bases and J by 4 bases, and 4 bases separated the two germline ends. The CDR3 has 13 residues. Germline CDR1 is SEHNR and CDR2 is FQNEAQ (reference sequence).

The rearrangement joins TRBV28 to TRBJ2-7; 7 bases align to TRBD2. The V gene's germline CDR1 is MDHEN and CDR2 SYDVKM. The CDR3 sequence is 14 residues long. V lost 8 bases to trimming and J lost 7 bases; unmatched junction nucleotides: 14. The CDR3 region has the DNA TGTGCCAGCCGTCCGGGGGGAGCCCAAAAAGAGCAGTACTTC. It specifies CASRPGGAQKEQYF.

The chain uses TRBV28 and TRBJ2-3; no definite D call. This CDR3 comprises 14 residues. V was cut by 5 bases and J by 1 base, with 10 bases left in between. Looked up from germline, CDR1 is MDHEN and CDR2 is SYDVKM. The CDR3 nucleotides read TGTGCCAGCAGTACTTGGTACCGCACAGATACGCAGTATTTT. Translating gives CASSTWYRTDTQYF. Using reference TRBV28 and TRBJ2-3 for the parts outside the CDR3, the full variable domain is DVKVTQSSRYLVKRTGEKVFLECVQDMDHENMFWYRQDPGLGLRLIYFSYDVKMKEKGDIPEGYSVSREKKERFSLILESASTNQTSMYLCASSTWYRTDTQYFGPGTRLTVL.

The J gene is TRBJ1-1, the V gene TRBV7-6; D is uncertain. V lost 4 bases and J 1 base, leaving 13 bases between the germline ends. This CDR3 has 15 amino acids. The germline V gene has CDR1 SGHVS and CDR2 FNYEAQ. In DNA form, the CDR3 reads TGTGCCAGCAGCTCCATGGAGACGGCGAACACTGAAGCTTTCTTT. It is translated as CASSSMETANTEAFF.

CDR3 nucleotides: TGTGCCAGCAGCCAGGGGGGACAGTCGAACACCGGGGAGCTGTTTTTT. Its translation: CASSQGGQSNTGELFF. The chain couples TRBV28 to TRBJ2-2, with a tentative D call TRBD1 (7 bases). V lost 6 bases and J lost 0, with 14 bases in between. In germline, CDR1 is MDHEN, CDR2 SYDVKM. CDR3 length equals 16 residues.

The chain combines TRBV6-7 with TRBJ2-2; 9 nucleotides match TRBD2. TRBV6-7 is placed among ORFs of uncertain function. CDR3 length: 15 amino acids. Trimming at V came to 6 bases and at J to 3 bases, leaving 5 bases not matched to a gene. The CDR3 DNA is TGTGCCAGCAGGGCGATAGCGGGGGACACCGGGGAGCTGTTTTTT. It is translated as CASRAIAGDTGELFF.

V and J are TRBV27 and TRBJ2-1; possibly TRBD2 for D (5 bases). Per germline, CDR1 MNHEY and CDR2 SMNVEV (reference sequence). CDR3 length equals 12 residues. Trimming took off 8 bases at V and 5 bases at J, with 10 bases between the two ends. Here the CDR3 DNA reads TGTGCCAGCCGATCGAGGGACAATGAGCAGTTCTTC. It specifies CASRSRDNEQFF.

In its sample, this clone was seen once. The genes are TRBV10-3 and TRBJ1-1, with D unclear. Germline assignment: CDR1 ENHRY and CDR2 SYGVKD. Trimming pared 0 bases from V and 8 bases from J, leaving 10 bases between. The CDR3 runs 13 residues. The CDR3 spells CAISESRNREAFF. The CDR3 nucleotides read TGTGCCATCAGTGAGTCCCGGAATAGAGAAGCTTTCTTT.

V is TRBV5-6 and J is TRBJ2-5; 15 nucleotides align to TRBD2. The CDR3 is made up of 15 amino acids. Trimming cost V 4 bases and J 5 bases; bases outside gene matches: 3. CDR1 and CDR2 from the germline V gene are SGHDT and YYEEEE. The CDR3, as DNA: TGTGCCAGCAGCCTCGGACTAGCGGGGGGGGAGACCCAGTACTTC. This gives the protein CASSLGLAGGETQYF.